This T cell receptor beta chain was sequenced during a study of early T cells in non-severe SARS-CoV-2 infection. From the 5' RACE reads, TCRdb called clonotypes with MiXCR, one entry per CDR3 protein. There are about 47,000 distinct CDR3 sequences in the sample; approximately 11% occur only once, and 13% lies in the top ten. Trimming cost V 0 bases and J 4 bases; bases outside gene matches: 1. Germline lookup yields CDR1 ENHRY and CDR2 SYGVKD. The CDR3 loop spans 16 amino acids. The V gene is TRBV10-3, the J gene TRBJ2-2; 11 nucleotides match TRBD2. The source of this sequence is an adult who was a healthcare worker with PCR-confirmed SARS-CoV-2 infection or an uninfected control (not recorded which). The sequenced sample consisted of whole blood. The CDR3 sequence: CAISESTSGTTGELFF. Written as DNA, the CDR3 is TGTGCCATCAGTGAGTCGACTAGCGGGACCACCGGGGAGCTGTTTTTT.